Below are 12 T cell receptor beta chains sequenced from a single sample in a study of T cells in Graves' hyperthyroidism and ophthalmopathy. TCR beta CDR3 sequences were amplified from RNA transcripts. Primed by the HTBI set, a first-round RT-PCR was run on the TCR CDR3. TCRdb reprocessed the multiplex PCR reads via MiXCR and lists one record per CDR3 protein. The sample includes more than 300,000 distinct CDR3 sequences, roughly 17% of them seen just once. Material for sequencing was blood. These receptors were obtained from a woman aged 25-40 years with Graves' hyperthyroidism that later progressed to Graves' ophthalmopathy.

At least ten counts were recorded for this clonotype. The chain joins TRBV28 to TRBJ2-3; 9 nucleotides line up with TRBD2. The CDR3 is 15 amino acids. V lost 10 bases and J lost 3; bases outside the gene matches: 11. Germline-derived CDR1 and CDR2 are MDHEN and SYDVKM. DNA for the CDR3: TGTGCCACCAGAAGACCGCGGGGGGGGACAGATACGCAGTATTTT. Its translation: CATRRPRGGTDTQYF.

This clonotype was seen only a few times. This chain connects TRBV29-1 to TRBJ2-7; weak D call: TRBD2 (5 bases). Trimming shortened V by 5 bases and J by 1 base, and 33 bases separated the two germline ends. This CDR3 region has 20 residues. CDR1 is SQVTM, CDR2 ANQGSEA, per germline. The CDR3 spells CSVLTPHAGVANKASYEQYF. CDR3 DNA: TGCAGCGTTCTGACACCACACGCTGGAGTAGCGAACAAAGCATCCTACGAGCAGTACTTC.

This clonotype has ten or more counts. V and J are TRBV7-9 and TRBJ2-1; D is unclear. Looked up from germline, CDR1 is SEHNR and CDR2 is FQNEAQ (reference sequence). CDR3 size: 15 residues. V was clipped by 2 bases and J by 5 bases, with 13 bases between them. CDR3 bases: TGTGCCAGCAGCTTATTCACCCCCCGCGACAATGAGCAGTTCTTC. Translation: CASSLFTPRDNEQFF.

V usage is TRBV18 and J usage is TRBJ1-4, with D uncertain. Germline V gene lookup returns CDR1 KGHSH and CDR2 LQKENI. CDR3 size: 14 residues. V was pared by 4 bases and J by 6 bases, with 12 bases between. The CDR3, as DNA: TGTGCCAGCTCACAGGGAGCTAGGGATGAAAAACTGTTTTTT. It specifies CASSQGARDEKLFF.

This clonotype was seen many times. The CDR3 DNA is TGTGCCAGCACGAGCGGGTTGGAATTACGATCCTACGAGCAGTACTTC. Its translation is CASTSGLELRSYEQYF. V and J are TRBV6-1 and TRBJ2-7; a weak D match, TRBD2 (6 bases). Germline values: CDR1 MNHNS, CDR2 SASEGT. The CDR3 runs to 16 residues. Trimming took 7 bases from V and 1 from J, leaving 20 bases between them.

This clonotype was detected ten times or more. This chain connects TRBV3-1 to TRBJ2-7; TRBD1 agrees at 7 bases. V lost 3 bases to trimming and J lost 6 bases; unmatched junction nucleotides: 5. Germline assignment: CDR1 LGHDT and CDR2 YNNKEL (reference sequence). This CDR3 is built from 13 residues. CDR3 amino acids: CASSHGQASEQYF. The CDR3 nucleotides read TGTGCCAGCAGCCACGGACAGGCTTCCGAGCAGTACTTC.

This clonotype has ten or more counts. The V call is TRBV2, the J call TRBJ1-2; 10 nucleotides line up with TRBD1. The length of the CDR3 is 15 residues. Trimming cost V 6 bases and J 5 bases; bases outside gene matches: 9. CDR1 is SNHLY, CDR2 FYNNEI, per germline. This CDR3 is CASSTGTGAAYGYTF. As DNA, the CDR3 is TGTGCCAGCAGCACCGGGACAGGGGCCGCTTATGGCTACACCTTC.

This clonotype was observed many times. The rearrangement uses TRBV3-1 and TRBJ2-5; no firm D call. V lost 2 bases and J lost 1, with 11 bases in between. The CDR3 length is 15 residues. Germline V CDR1 and CDR2: LGHDT, YNNKEL (reference sequence). In nucleotides, the CDR3 is TGTGCCAGCAGCCAAATTAGAACTACCCAAGAGACCCAGTACTTC. Amino acids: CASSQIRTTQETQYF.

This clonotype was counted at least ten times. The chain joins TRBV29-1 to TRBJ1-2; 7 bases match TRBD1. In germline, CDR1 is SQVTM, CDR2 ANQGSEA. The CDR3 consists of 17 residues. Trimming took 4 bases from V and 4 from J; bases not matched to a gene: 18. CDR3 region: CSVASASDQGDGYGYTF. The CDR3 coding sequence is TGCAGCGTTGCTTCTGCGTCCGATCAGGGGGATGGCTATGGCTACACCTTC.

The chain's CDR3 is CSGRSPQRGEAFF. CDR3 nucleotide sequence: TGCAGCGGGAGGTCCCCACAAAGAGGTGAAGCTTTCTTT. The chain uses TRBV29-1 and TRBJ1-1; D call uncertain. V lost 7 bases and J 7 bases, leaving 19 bases between the germline ends. The CDR3 consists of 13 residues. In germline, CDR1 is SQVTM, CDR2 ANQGSEA.

The V call is TRBV6-1, the J call TRBJ1-1; no reliable D call. The CDR3 contains 14 residues. V lost 6 bases and J 0 bases, leaving 11 bases between the germline ends. Germline CDR1 MNHNS, CDR2 SASEGT. CDR3: CASRYTLMNTEAFF. The CDR3 nucleotides are TGTGCCAGCAGGTACACACTAATGAACACTGAAGCTTTCTTT.

This clonotype showed up many times. The chain couples TRBV13 to TRBJ2-3; 10 nucleotides line up with TRBD2. Per germline, CDR1 PRHDT and CDR2 FYEKMQ (reference sequence). The ends lost 2 bases at V and 5 bases at J; junction bases unmatched: 7. The CDR3 runs to 16 residues. In DNA, the CDR3 is TGTGCCAGCAGCTTAAGGCTAGCGGGAGCGCAAGATACGCAGTATTTT. Amino acid sequence: CASSLRLAGAQDTQYF.